This TCR beta chain was obtained from a study of Graves' ophthalmopathy and Graves' hyperthyroidism. Findings and limits, study-wide: Built on 13 signatures, a model told ophthalmopathy apart from stable hyperthyroidism with over 85% sensitivity and less than 82% specificity.

Lactation, pregnancy, uncontrolled infections and other autoimmune diseases were all grounds for excluding patients. The diagnostic workup employed clinical symptoms, serum thyroxine, TRAb, thyroid ultrasound and orbital computed tomography. As the starting material, over 9 ml of fresh peripheral blood yielded the PBMCs. Scientists amplified the TCR beta CDR3 regions from RNA transcripts. First-round RT-PCR relied on HTBI primers, and a second-round multiplex PCR came next. TCRdb itself ran the multiplex PCR reads through MiXCR, one entry per CDR3 protein. The table lists about 700,000 distinct CDR3 sequences, roughly 40% of them singletons, with roughly 46% in the top ten. Germline CDR1 reads LNHNV; CDR2 reads YYDKDF (reference sequence). The CDR3 is 15 amino acids. This clonotype was found a few times. No antigen is known for it. The germline gene is not matched at one end of the junction; a read error may be the cause.

This chain joins TRBV15 and TRBJ1-2; 7 bases are a match to TRBD1. This sequence was found in an adult man with Graves' ophthalmopathy. Sequenced sample: peripheral blood. The CDR3 nucleotides read TGTGCCAGCAGCCCCGGGGACAGTACTAACTATGGCTACACCTTC. Its protein is CASSPGDSTNYGYTF. The full variable domain, completed using reference TRBV15 and TRBJ1-2, is DAMVIQNPRYQVTQFGKPVTLSCSQTLNHNVMYWYQQKSSQAPKLLFHYYDKDFNNEADTPDNFQSRRPNTSFCFLDIRSPGLGDTAMYLCASSPGDSTNYGYTFGSGTRLTVV.